This TCR beta chain derives from a study of blood T cell repertoires in COVID-19. Study context: Sites across the United States, Italy and Spain contributed samples from acute and convalescent COVID-19. T cells, B-cell-depleted T cells, or PBMCs provided the cDNA or gDNA that served as material.

V lost 5 bases, J lost 2 bases, and 8 bases stayed unmatched. CDR3 length: 16 amino acids. Germline loops: CDR1 SGHTA, CDR2 FQGNSA. Recruitment covered about two dozen US areas and drew participants whose ages spanned about 18 to 89 years. As processed by the authors: Reference gene primers were amplified, and this amplification served to estimate nucleated cell counts. Here immunoSEQ multiplex PCR was the method, and the copy in TCRdb shows in-frame clones only, minus some. V, J and clone size reflect that table, while D and trimming were determined from the DNA. Of some 200,000 clones listed, roughly 79% were seen once; the top ten hold around 10%.

The sequenced sample consisted of PBMCs or T cells enriched from blood (not recorded which). The TCR sequence derives from a woman aged 45-65 years with acute COVID-19. V and J are TRBV7-2 and TRBJ2-2; 7 positions agree with TRBD1. The chain's CDR3 is CASSGYGQVNTGELFF. For the CDR3, the DNA is TGTGCCAGCAGCGGGTACGGACAGGTTAACACCGGGGAGCTGTTTTTT.